A single sample is the source of the 31 T cell receptor beta chains below, sequenced in a study of blood T cell repertoires in COVID-19. Using immunoSEQ multiplex PCR, the repertoire was profiled, and TCRdb retains in-frame clones only, with some absent. The table includes some 45,000 clones, almost 85% detected once. The sequenced material came from peripheral blood. The source of these receptors is a human donor in a cohort sampled during active COVID-19.

This clone showed up just once. The chain employs TRBV27 and TRBJ2-7; 15 bases are a match to TRBD2. The germline V gene has CDR1 MNHEY and CDR2 SMNVEV (reference sequence). The ends lost 3 bases at V and 1 base at J; junction bases unmatched: 10. The CDR3 has 19 amino acids. The DNA of the CDR3 is TGTGCCAGCAGTTTGCGGACTAGCGGGAGGGCCCCCCAATCCTACGAGCAGTACTTC. Translation gives CASSLRTSGRAPQSYEQYF.

The chain couples TRBV20-1 to TRBJ2-1; no definite D call. This CDR3 has 11 amino acids. The germline CDR1 and CDR2 sequences are DFQATT and SNEGSKA (reference sequence). Trimming shortened V by 6 bases and J by 7 bases, and 10 bases separated the two germline ends. CDR3 DNA: TGCAGTGCCGGTGTTCTGAATGAGCAGTTCTTC. Translated: CSAGVLNEQFF.

This rearrangement joins TRBV10-3 to TRBJ2-5, with 9 bases that match TRBD2. CDR3 length: 13 amino acids. The germline gives CDR1 ENHRY, CDR2 SYGVKD. Unmatched junction bases numbered 1, after V lost 6 bases and J lost 2 bases. CDR3 sequence (DNA): TGTGCCATCAGCCTAGCGGGACAAGAGACCCAGTACTTC. Protein sequence: CAISLAGQETQYF.

CDR3 in amino acids: CASSQYILNTEAFF. Here the CDR3 DNA reads TGTGCCAGCAGCCAATACATTTTGAACACTGAAGCTTTCTTT. The chain links TRBV3-1 (or the pseudogene TRBV3-2) to TRBJ1-1; D gene unclear. CDR1 is LGHDT, CDR2 YNNKEL, per germline (reference sequence). The V gene lost 2 bases and the J gene lost 0 bases, with 7 bases spanning the gap. The CDR3 consists of 14 residues.

The V call is TRBV6-5, the J call TRBJ2-7; 10 bases agree with TRBD2. The CDR3 spans 16 residues. Germline CDR1 and CDR2: MNHEY and SVGAGI. V was clipped by 0 bases and J by 3 bases; unmatched bases: 5. The CDR3 sequence: CASSYSPGTSDYEQYF. DNA for the CDR3: TGTGCCAGCAGTTACTCCCCCGGGACTAGCGACTACGAGCAGTACTTC.

This chain joins TRBV1 and TRBJ2-7; the tabulated D call, TRBD1, remains unverified against the DNA. TRBV1 is a pseudogene locus. This CDR3 is built from 15 residues. The CDR3 loop is CTSSPRQRLAYEQYF. The CDR3 DNA sequence: TGCACCAGCAGTCCTCGACAGAGACTGGCCTACGAGCAGTACTTC.

The J gene is TRBJ1-5, the V gene TRBV7-2; TRBD1 might be the D (6 bases). CDR3 length: 14 residues. V was clipped by 5 bases and J by 5 bases, with 13 bases between them. CDR1 and CDR2 from the germline V gene are SGHTA and FQGNSA. CDR3 loop: CASSPQGVYQPQHF. CDR3 nucleotides: TGTGCCAGCAGCCCACAGGGTGTCTATCAGCCCCAGCATTTT.

The V and J genes are TRBV11-2 and TRBJ2-7; 8 bases are shared with TRBD2. From germline, CDR1 is SGHAT and CDR2 FQNNGV. V lost 0 bases, J lost 2 bases, and 3 bases stayed unmatched. This CDR3 is built from 15 residues. The CDR3 nucleotides read TGTGCCAGCAGCTTAGAACGGGAGGGTACCTACGAGCAGTACTTC. Protein product: CASSLEREGTYEQYF.

The CDR3 region is CASSFLTRGNQPQHF. In nucleotides, the CDR3 is TGTGCCAGCAGTTTCCTGACCCGGGGAAATCAGCCCCAGCATTTT. The chain has TRBV28 and TRBJ1-5; D is unclear. From germline, CDR1 is MDHEN and CDR2 SYDVKM. The germline V and J ends were trimmed by 3 bases and 4 bases, with 13 bases remaining between them. The CDR3 has 15 residues.

This chain links TRBV5-5 with TRBJ2-3, with TRBD2 as a possible D gene (5 bases). From germline, CDR1 is SGHKS and CDR2 YYEKEE (reference sequence). The germline V and J ends were trimmed by 7 bases and 1 base, with 16 bases remaining between them. The CDR3 spans 15 residues. Here the CDR3 DNA reads TGTGCCAGCGGACTCCTAATGAGGGGCACAGATACGCAGTATTTT. Encoded protein: CASGLLMRGTDTQYF.

This clone came up a few times. The CDR3, as DNA: TGTGCCAGTAGTAACCCAGCGGATCACAATGAGCAGTTCTTC. Translation gives CASSNPADHNEQFF. The chain has TRBV19 and TRBJ2-1; weak D call: TRBD2 (5 bases). Trimming left V 4 bases short and J 5 bases short, with 12 bases between. CDR1 and CDR2 (germline): LNHDA, SQIVND (reference sequence). CDR3 size: 14 residues.

The chain is built from TRBV5-1 and TRBJ1-4; 8 bases are a match to TRBD1. This CDR3 region has 16 residues. The germline gives CDR1 SGHRS, CDR2 YFSETQ. J lost 3 bases, V lost 4 bases, and 8 bases had no gene match. DNA for the CDR3: TGCGCCAGCAGCGGAGGGACAGGCGACGCTAATGAAAAACTGTTTTTT. Translating gives CASSGGTGDANEKLFF.

The J gene is TRBJ2-5, the V gene TRBV10-3; TRBD2 aligns across 9 bases. CDR1 and CDR2 (germline): ENHRY, SYGVKD. The CDR3 covers 13 residues. V shed 6 bases, J shed 1 base, and the junction held 0 bases outside the gene matches. The CDR3 region is CAIRTSGQETQYF. In DNA, the CDR3 is TGTGCCATCAGGACTAGCGGCCAAGAGACCCAGTACTTC.

This chain connects TRBV7-3 to TRBJ2-1, with TRBD2 as a possible D gene (6 bases). The CDR3 extends over 15 amino acids. V was shortened by 5 bases and J by 1 base, with 12 bases between the two germline ends. Germline V gene data show CDR1 as SGHTA and CDR2 as FQGTGA. The DNA for the CDR3 is TGTGCCAGCAGCCCGGGAGCCTTGTCCTACAATGAGCAGTTCTTC. Its protein is CASSPGALSYNEQFF. The full variable domain, rest sourced from reference TRBV7-3 and TRBJ2-1, is GAGVSQTPSNKVTEKGKYVELRCDPISGHTALYWYRQSLGQGPEFLIYFQGTGAADDSGLPNDRFFAVRPEGSVSTLKIQRTERGDSAVYLCASSPGALSYNEQFFGPGTRLTVL.

This chain links TRBV28 with TRBJ1-2; a possible D gene is TRBD1 (6 bases). The CDR3 length is 16 residues. V was pared by 7 bases and J by 8 bases, with 26 bases between. Looked up from germline, CDR1 is MDHEN and CDR2 is SYDVKM. The CDR3 nucleotides are TGTGCCAGCACCCCCGGAGGGGGTGGGGGGGAAGTCGGCTACACCTTC. Its translation: CASTPGGGGGEVGYTF.

This clone was detected ten times or more. This chain connects TRBV29-1 to TRBJ2-7, with 8 bases that match TRBD1. Trimming removed 7 bases from V and 4 bases from J; junction bases left unmatched: 6. This CDR3 is built from 12 residues. The germline V gene encodes CDR1 SQVTM and CDR2 ANQGSEA. The CDR3 DNA follows: TGCAGCGCACGACAGGGGCAGTACGAGCAGTACTTC. It yields the protein CSARQGQYEQYF.

This chain links TRBV28 with TRBJ1-4, with a possible D match to TRBD1 (5 bases). The CDR3 length is 13 residues. V gave up 5 bases and J gave up 3 bases, with 7 bases separating them. The germline V gene has CDR1 MDHEN and CDR2 SYDVKM. The CDR3 sequence: CASSRGANEKLFF. DNA for the CDR3: TGTGCCAGCAGTCGGGGGGCTAATGAAAAACTGTTTTTT.

The chain employs TRBV15 and TRBJ2-3, with 7 bases matching TRBD1. CDR1 and CDR2 (germline): LNHNV, YYDKDF (reference sequence). Germline trimming cut 0 bases from V and 2 bases from J; bases unmatched to any gene: 8. The CDR3 is made up of 17 amino acids. CDR3 region: CATSRDKGAPHTDTQYF. In nucleotides, the CDR3 is TGTGCCACCAGCAGAGATAAGGGGGCTCCCCACACAGATACGCAGTATTTT.

The V and J genes are TRBV7-3 and TRBJ2-2; 13 bases match TRBD2. The CDR3 consists of 18 residues. The V segment lost 6 bases and the J segment 4 bases; nucleotides outside the gene matches: 11. Germline V gene sequence: CDR1 SGHTA, CDR2 FQGTGA. This CDR3 is CASSPGLAGARSTGELFF. The CDR3, as DNA: TGTGCCAGCAGTCCTGGACTAGCGGGAGCTCGTAGCACCGGGGAGCTGTTTTTT.

The genes are TRBV28 and TRBJ1-5; TRBD1 might be the D (6 bases). V was shortened by 7 bases and J by 6 bases, with 19 bases between the two germline ends. The CDR3 runs 15 residues. The germline V gene has CDR1 MDHEN and CDR2 SYDVKM. The CDR3 here is CASNLEGVWRQPQHF. The DNA of the CDR3 is TGTGCCAGCAATCTCGAGGGGGTTTGGCGTCAGCCCCAGCATTTT.

The chain carries TRBV18 and TRBJ2-1; TRBD2 matches 10 bases. Trimming removed 5 bases from V and 7 bases from J; junction bases left unmatched: 5. CDR1 is KGHSH and CDR2 is LQKENI in the germline V gene. CDR3 length: 14 amino acids. CDR3 bases: TGTGCCAGCTCAAGAACTAGCGGGGTTAATGAGCAGTTCTTC. This encodes CASSRTSGVNEQFF.

This chain links TRBV6-9 with TRBJ2-2; maybe TRBD2 (6 bases). This CDR3 is built from 18 residues. V lost 1 base, J lost 7 bases, and 22 bases lay in between. Germline V gives CDR1 MNHGY, CDR2 SVAAGI. In DNA, the CDR3 is TGTGCCAGCAGTTATTGCGGCGGGGAAGGGGATGGAGGCGGGGAGCTGTTTTTT. Translating gives CASSYCGGEGDGGGELFF.

About this clone: Other DNA sequences in the sample encode the same CDR3. The rearrangement links TRBV5-1 to TRBJ2-7, with 10 bases aligning to TRBD2. This CDR3 comprises 14 residues. The germline gives CDR1 SGHRS, CDR2 YFSETQ. The ends lost 3 bases at V and 3 bases at J; junction bases unmatched: 3. This CDR3 is CASSSGLADYEQYF. As DNA, the CDR3 is TGCGCCAGCAGCTCTGGACTAGCGGACTACGAGCAGTACTTC.

The rearrangement joins TRBV19 to TRBJ1-6, with D possibly matching TRBD1 (5 bases). Per germline, CDR1 LNHDA and CDR2 SQIVND (reference sequence). CDR3 length equals 14 residues. V was pared by 5 bases and J by 9 bases, with 14 bases between. DNA for the CDR3: TGTGCCAGTAGTGTCTTCGGGGGGAGTTCACCCCTCCACTTT. Translation gives CASSVFGGSSPLHF.

The genes are TRBV6-1 and TRBJ2-1; no clear D gene. V was trimmed by 4 bases and J by 0 bases, leaving 13 bases between them. The CDR3 is made up of 16 amino acids. The V gene's germline CDR1 is MNHNS and CDR2 SASEGT. The CDR3 region is CASSGQVASSYNEQFF. The DNA for the CDR3 is TGTGCCAGCAGTGGTCAGGTGGCCAGCTCCTACAATGAGCAGTTCTTC.

This clone has only one observation. The V gene is TRBV2, the J gene TRBJ2-1; D is possibly TRBD2 (5 bases). CDR1 is SNHLY, CDR2 FYNNEI, per germline. This CDR3 has 15 amino acids. The ends were cut back, 3 bases at V and 1 base at J, with 10 bases in the middle. The CDR3 region is CASSDPRGSYNEQFF. The CDR3 bases are TGTGCCAGCAGTGACCCCCGGGGTTCCTACAATGAGCAGTTCTTC.

The V call is TRBV7-8, the J call TRBJ2-3; 9 bases match TRBD2. J gave up 4 bases and V 5 bases, and 7 bases lay outside the gene matches. The CDR3 runs 15 residues. Germline V gene sequence: CDR1 SGHVS, CDR2 FQNEAQ. CDR3 nucleotides: TGTGCCAGCAGCCGGCGGGAGGGGGGCGCAGATACGCAGTATTTT. Translated, it gives CASSRREGGADTQYF.

The V gene is TRBV11-3, the J gene TRBJ1-1; 9 bases line up with TRBD1. The CDR3 length is 16 residues. Looked up from germline, CDR1 is SGHNT and CDR2 is YENEEA. J lost 7 bases, V lost 5 bases, and 14 bases had no gene match. The CDR3 loop reads CASSPPGGQGVGEAFF. For the CDR3, the DNA is TGTGCCAGCAGCCCGCCGGGGGGACAGGGAGTGGGTGAAGCTTTCTTT.

The rearrangement links TRBV18 to TRBJ2-7; D might be TRBD2 (6 bases). This CDR3 region has 14 residues. Germline assignment: CDR1 KGHSH and CDR2 LQKENI. V was cut by 2 bases and J by 0 bases, with 8 bases left in between. The CDR3 DNA follows: TGTGCCAGCTCACCAGAGACTAGCTCCTACGAGCAGTACTTC. Translation gives CASSPETSSYEQYF.

V gene TRBV5-1 combines with J gene TRBJ2-7; 10 nucleotides align to TRBD2. The CDR3 consists of 15 residues. V lost 3 bases to trimming and J lost 3 bases; unmatched junction nucleotides: 6. Germline lookup yields CDR1 SGHRS and CDR2 YFSETQ. CDR3 residues: CASSWTSSGSYEQYF. The CDR3 DNA follows: TGCGCCAGCAGCTGGACTTCTAGCGGGAGCTACGAGCAGTACTTC.

V gene TRBV2 combines with J gene TRBJ1-2; TRBD1 agrees at 8 bases. V was clipped by 8 bases and J by 4 bases; unmatched bases: 6. The CDR3 spans 13 residues. From germline, CDR1 is SNHLY and CDR2 FYNNEI. Here the CDR3 DNA reads TGTGCCAGCTCAGGGGGCCTTAGCTATGGCTACACCTTC. It is translated as CASSGGLSYGYTF.